Included here is one TCR beta chain sequence, with context. Its target is not known. Germline V gene data show CDR1 as LNHDA and CDR2 as SQIVND (reference sequence). CDR3 size: 13 residues. The V end was cut by 3 bases, the J end by 8 bases, with 13 bases between. In the PCR, 60 Vbeta and 13 Jbeta primers were used. The repertoire was sequenced with immunoSEQ multiplex PCR; TCRdb's copy has only in-frame clones and lacks some. The table shows about 160,000 clones, with roughly 84% occurring only once. The data were taken from a study of cytomegalovirus exposure and HLA in healthy donors. Notes on the study in general: A later analysis reported that several of the most significant clusters appeared to be linked to common viral pathogens, among them Epstein-Barr virus. Most of the TCR beta V segments (in an earlier analysis) were productive either about 87% or about 30% of the time.

The sequence was collected from a woman aged 18-30 years in good health and CMV-seronegative. The specimen sequenced was PBMCs. This rearrangement joins TRBV19 to TRBJ1-2; weak D call: TRBD1 (6 bases). CDR3 loop: CASSILGARGYTF. In nucleotides, the CDR3 is TGTGCCAGTAGTATCCTGGGGGCTCGAGGCTACACCTTC. Together with reference TRBV19 and TRBJ1-2, the CDR3 gives the full variable domain: DGGITQSPKYLFRKEGQNVTLSCEQNLNHDAMYWYRQDPGQGLRLIYYSQIVNDFQKGDIAEGYSVSREKKESFPLTVTSAQKNPTAFYLCASSILGARGYTFGSGTRLTVV.